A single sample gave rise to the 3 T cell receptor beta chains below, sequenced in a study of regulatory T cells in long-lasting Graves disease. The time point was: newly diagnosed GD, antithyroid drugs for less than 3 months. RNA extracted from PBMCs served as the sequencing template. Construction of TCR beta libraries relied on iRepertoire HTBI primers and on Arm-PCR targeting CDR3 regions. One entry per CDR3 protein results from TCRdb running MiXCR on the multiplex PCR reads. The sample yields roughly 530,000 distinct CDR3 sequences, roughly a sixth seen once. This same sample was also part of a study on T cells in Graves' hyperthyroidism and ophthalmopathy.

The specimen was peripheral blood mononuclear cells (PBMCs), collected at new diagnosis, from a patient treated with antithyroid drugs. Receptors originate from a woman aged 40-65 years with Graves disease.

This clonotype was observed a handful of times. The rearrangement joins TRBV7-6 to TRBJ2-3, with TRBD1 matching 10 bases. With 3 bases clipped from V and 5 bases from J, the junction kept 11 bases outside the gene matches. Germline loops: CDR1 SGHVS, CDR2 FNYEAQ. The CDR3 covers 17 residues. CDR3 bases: TGTGCCAGCAGCTTCTCAGACCGGGACAGGGGCCAAGATACGCAGTATTTT. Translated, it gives CASSFSDRDRGQDTQYF.

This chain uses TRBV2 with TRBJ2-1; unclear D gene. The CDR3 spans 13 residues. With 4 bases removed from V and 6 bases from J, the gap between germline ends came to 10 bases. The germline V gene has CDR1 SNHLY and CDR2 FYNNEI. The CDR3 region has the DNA TGTGCCAGCAGTGCTCCACCTACCAATGAGCAGTTCTTC. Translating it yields CASSAPPTNEQFF.

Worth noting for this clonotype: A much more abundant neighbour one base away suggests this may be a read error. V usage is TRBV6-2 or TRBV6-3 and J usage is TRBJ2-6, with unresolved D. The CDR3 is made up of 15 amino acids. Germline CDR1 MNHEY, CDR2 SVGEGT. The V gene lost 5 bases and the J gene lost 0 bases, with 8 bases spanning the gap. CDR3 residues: CASSAECSGANVLTF. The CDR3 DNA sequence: TGTGCCAGCAGTGCGGAGTGCTCTGGGGCCAACGTCCTGACTTTC.